This is a list of T cell receptor beta chains from one sample in a study of cytomegalovirus exposure and HLA in healthy donors. The repertoire was sequenced with immunoSEQ multiplex PCR; TCRdb's copy has only in-frame clones and lacks some. The table lists about 100,000 clones, approximately 82% of them singletons. The sample taken for sequencing was PBMCs. These receptors were obtained from a woman aged 18-35 years in good health and CMV-seronegative. Each CDR3 is given with its conserved first and last residue. D genes are given only for firm matches.

TRBV6-5 | TRBD1 | CASSTDRAGLTQYF
TRBV5-4 | . | CASSSLRGATEAFF
TRBV28 | TRBD1 | CASSSNRGLNSPLHF
TRBV2 | TRBD1 | CASRGDRGRREKLFF
TRBV9 | TRBD2 | CASSVGPGGADTGELFF
TRBV6-6 | . | CASSSGSSAYNEQFF
TRBV7-9 | . | CASSTRGNTGELFF
TRBV4-3 | TRBD1 | CASSQDPGGSSPLHF
TRBV9 | . | CASSVGHSPQGGNTIYF
TRBV21-1 | . | CASSNQGFPDRISRAYEQYF
TRBV7-2 | . | CASSSLPAGAGELFF
TRBV5-1 | TRBD1 | CASSLRTGAVEQYF
TRBV4-1 | . | CASSQAQGFQPQHF
TRBV5-6 | . | CASSFNPTAFTDTQYF
TRBV6-4 | . | CASSDGGANTGELFF
TRBV30 | . | CAWRADRRDEQFF
TRBV5-1 | TRBD2 | CASSLEVSGGEYTDTQYF
TRBV29-1 | . | CSVGVSSYNEQFF
TRBV14 | TRBD2 | CASSQGPGGTQYF
TRBV13 | . | CASSLGLAVNEKLFF
TRBV6-5 | . | CASSALRGSNTEAFF
TRBV18 | TRBD2 | CAPGTSFLEQFF
TRBV5-5 | . | CASSLALVANYNEQFF
TRBV28 | . | CASLAGGERRNTIYF
TRBV2 | . | CAGRLPLSTDTQYF
TRBV4-3 | TRBD2 | CASSQEMGLKGSYEQYF
TRBV9 | . | CASSAPEAYNEQFF
TRBV28 | . | CASSSIDSLGEKLFF
TRBV5-1 | TRBD2 | CASSKLAGGGSGDNEQFF
TRBV7-2 | . | CASSRGQGRGSYEQYF
TRBV27 | TRBD2 | CASSWGAGGEQFF
TRBV7-2 | TRBD2 | CASSITSGGAVDTQYF